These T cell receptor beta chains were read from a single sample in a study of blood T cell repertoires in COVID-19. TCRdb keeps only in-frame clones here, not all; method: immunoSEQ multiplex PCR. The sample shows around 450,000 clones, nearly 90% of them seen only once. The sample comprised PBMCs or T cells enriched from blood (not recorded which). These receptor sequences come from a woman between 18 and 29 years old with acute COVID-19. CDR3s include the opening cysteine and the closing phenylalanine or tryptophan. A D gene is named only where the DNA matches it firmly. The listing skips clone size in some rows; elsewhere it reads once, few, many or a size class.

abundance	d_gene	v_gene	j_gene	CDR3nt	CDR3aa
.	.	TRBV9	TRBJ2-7	TGTGCCAGCAGCGTAGGGGGAGGGACAGGAGACTACGAGCAGTACTTC	CASSVGGGTGDYEQYF
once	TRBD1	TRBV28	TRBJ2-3	TGTGCCAGCAGTTTGGGACAGAACTCAGATACGCAGTATTTT	CASSLGQNSDTQYF
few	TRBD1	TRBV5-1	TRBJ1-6	TGCGCCAGCAGCTTCGGGACAGGGGAATCACCCCTCCACTTT	CASSFGTGESPLHF
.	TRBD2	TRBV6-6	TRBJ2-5	TGTGCCAGCAGCAGTCTTGGACTAGCGGGGGGAGAGACCCAGTACTTC	CASSSLGLAGGETQYF
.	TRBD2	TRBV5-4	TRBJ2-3	TGTGCCAGCAGCTTGGTGACTAGCGGCCAAGATACGCAGTATTTT	CASSLVTSGQDTQYF
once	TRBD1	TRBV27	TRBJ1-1	TGTGCCAGCAGACAGGGGGGCACTGAAGCTTTCTTT	CASRQGGTEAFF
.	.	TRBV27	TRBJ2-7	TGTGCCAGCAGTTTGGGGGGAACAGGGGTTTACGAGCAGTACTTC	CASSLGGTGVYEQYF
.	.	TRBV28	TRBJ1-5	TGTGCCAGCAGCCAAAACCGGGACATGGGCCAGCCCCAGCATTTT	CASSQNRDMGQPQHF
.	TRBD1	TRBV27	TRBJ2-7	TGTGCCAGCAGTCTAGGACAGGGGAGGGACGAGCAGTACTTC	CASSLGQGRDEQYF
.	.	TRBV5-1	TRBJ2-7	TGCGCCAGCACGGGGGGACAAACCTACGAGCAGTACTTC	CASTGGQTYEQYF
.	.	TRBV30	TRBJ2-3	TGTGCCTGGAGTCCCCAGGTAGATACGCAGTATTTT	CAWSPQVDTQYF
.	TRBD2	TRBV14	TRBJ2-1	TGTGCCAGCAGCCAAGATCCGCGCGGGGGGTACAATGAGCAGTTCTTC	CASSQDPRGGYNEQFF
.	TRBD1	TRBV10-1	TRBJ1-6	TGCGCCAGCAGACCGAGGGGACAGAATAATTCACCCCTCCACTTT	CASRPRGQNNSPLHF
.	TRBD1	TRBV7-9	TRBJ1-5	TGTGCCAGCAGCTTTACAGGGGGCGCGGGCAATCAGCCCCAGCATTTT	CASSFTGGAGNQPQHF
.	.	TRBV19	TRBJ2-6	TGTGCCAGTAGCCCGTTTGGGCAGGTAGCGGGGGCCAACGTCCTGACTTTC	CASSPFGQVAGANVLTF
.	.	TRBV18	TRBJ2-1	TGTGCCAGCTCACCATGGAACAGGGATTACTACAATGAGCAGTTCTTC	CASSPWNRDYYNEQFF
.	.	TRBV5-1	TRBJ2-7	TGCGCCAGCAGCTTGGTCGGGGAAACGGTATACGAGCAGTACTTC	CASSLVGETVYEQYF
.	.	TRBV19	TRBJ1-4	TGTGCCAGTAGTACTATCGACAGACCCCATGAAAAACTGTTTTTT	CASSTIDRPHEKLFF
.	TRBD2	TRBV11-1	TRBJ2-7	TGTGCCAGCAGCTCCGGGACTAGCGGCTACGAGCAGTACTTC	CASSSGTSGYEQYF
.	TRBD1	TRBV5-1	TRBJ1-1	TGCGCCAGCAGCTTGGCGGGGACAGGGCGGCACACTGAAGCTTTCTTT	CASSLAGTGRHTEAFF
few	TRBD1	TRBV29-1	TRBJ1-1	TGCAGCGCCCTGTTAACAGGGGACACTGAAGCTTTCTTT	CSALLTGDTEAFF
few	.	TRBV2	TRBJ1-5	TGTGCCAGCAGTGGCCAGGGGAAAGATCAGCCCCAGCATTTT	CASSGQGKDQPQHF
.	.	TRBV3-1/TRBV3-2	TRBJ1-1	TGTGCCAGCAGCCCACACAGGACACTGAACACTGAAGCTTTCTTT	CASSPHRTLNTEAFF
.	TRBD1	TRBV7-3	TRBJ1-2	TGTGCCAGCAGCTCACGGACAGGGGAAGGCTACACCTTC	CASSSRTGEGYTF
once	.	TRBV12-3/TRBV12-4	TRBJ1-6	TGTGCCAGCAGTCCCCCAGGGCGTTCACCCCTCCACTTT	CASSPPGRSPLHF
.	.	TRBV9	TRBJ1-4	TGTGCCAGCAGCCCTGGTCAGGGGATTAATGAAAAACTGTTTTTT	CASSPGQGINEKLFF
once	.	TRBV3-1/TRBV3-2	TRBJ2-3	TGTGCCAGCAGCCAAGAGGGACTGACAGATACGCAGTATTTT	CASSQEGLTDTQYF
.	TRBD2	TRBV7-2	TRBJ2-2	TGTGCCAGCAGCCCGCGGACTAGCGGGGGAATCGGGGAGCTGTTTTTT	CASSPRTSGGIGELFF
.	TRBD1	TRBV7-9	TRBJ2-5	TGTGCCAGCACCCCGGGGACAGGACCACAAGAGACCCAGTACTTC	CASTPGTGPQETQYF
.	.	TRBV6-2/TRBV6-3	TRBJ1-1	TGTGCCAGCAGTCCCTTAGTAACAGAGGGCACTGAAGCTTTCTTT	CASSPLVTEGTEAFF
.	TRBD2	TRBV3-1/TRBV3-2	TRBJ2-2	TGTGCCAGCAGCCAAGACACGGGGGGCGGGGAGCTGTTTTTT	CASSQDTGGGELFF
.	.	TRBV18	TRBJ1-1	TGTGCCAGCTCACCAGCCGGGGGCACTGAAGCTTTCTTT	CASSPAGGTEAFF
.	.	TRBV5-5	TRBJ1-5	TGTGCCAGCAGCTTCGGAGTACGCAATCAGCCCCAGCATTTT	CASSFGVRNQPQHF
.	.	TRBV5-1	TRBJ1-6	TGCGCCAGCAGCCTAACCAGGCCCCTATATTCACCCCTCCACTTT	CASSLTRPLYSPLHF
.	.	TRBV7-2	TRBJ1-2	TGTGCCAGCAGCCCAGGACAAGTTAACTATGGCTACACCTTC	CASSPGQVNYGYTF